This entry lists 14 T cell receptor beta chains sequenced from one sample in a study of blood T cell repertoires in COVID-19. Sequencing was performed with immunoSEQ multiplex PCR; in TCRdb, only in-frame clones are kept and a portion is missing. Of 100,000 to 110,000 clones listed, 90% to 95% are singletons. The sequencing sample was made of peripheral blood. These receptors all stem from a man over 45 with active COVID-19.

The chain couples TRBV7-2 to TRBJ2-1, with TRBD2 identical over 8 bases. Germline V CDR1 and CDR2: SGHTA, FQGNSA. The CDR3 has 15 residues. The J segment lost 5 bases and the V segment lost 1 base, leaving 4 bases of the junction unmatched. Written as DNA, the CDR3 is TGTGCCAGCAGCTTAGGGACTAGCTATAACAATGAGCAGTTCTTC. Translation gives CASSLGTSYNNEQFF. Full variable domain (rest looked up from reference TRBV7-2 and TRBJ2-1): GAGVSQSPSNKVTEKGKDVELRCDPISGHTALYWYRQSLGQGLEFLIYFQGNSAPDKSGLPSDRFSAERTGGSVSTLTIQRTQQEDSAVYLCASSLGTSYNNEQFFGPGTRLTVL.

The gene calls are TRBV12-3 or TRBV12-4 and TRBJ2-7, with TRBD2 as a possible D gene (5 bases). The CDR3 length is 13 residues. V was pared by 5 bases and J by 1 base, with 9 bases between. This CDR3 reads CASSGRGSYEQYF. Here the CDR3 DNA reads TGTGCCAGCAGTGGACGGGGATCCTACGAGCAGTACTTC.

This clone was seen only a few times. CDR3 sequence (DNA): TGCGCCAGCAGCCGAGAACGGACTCTTGTGCAGGCTACGCAGTATTTT. Translating gives CASSRERTLVQATQYF. The chain joins TRBV4-1 to TRBJ2-3; possible D gene TRBD2, 5 bases. Germline CDR1 reads MGHRA; CDR2 reads YSYEKL. The CDR3 covers 16 residues. The V gene lost 4 bases and the J gene lost 8 bases, with 22 bases spanning the gap.

The chain couples TRBV5-6 to TRBJ2-3, with 11 bases aligning to TRBD2. This CDR3 has 18 amino acids. CDR1 and CDR2 from the germline V gene are SGHDT and YYEEEE. V gave up 5 bases and J gave up 5 bases; unmatched junction bases: 16. The CDR3 DNA reads as TGTGCCAGCAGTTACTCTACCCTAGCGGGAGGAGGAGGAGATACGCAGTATTTT. Residues: CASSYSTLAGGGGDTQYF.

The chain uses TRBV18 and TRBJ2-1; 7 nucleotides align to TRBD1. V shed 3 bases and J 8 bases; nucleotides not matched to a gene: 13. This CDR3 is 16 amino acids long. Germline-derived CDR1 and CDR2 are KGHSH and LQKENI. The CDR3: CASSPRTGEIPDEQFF. For the CDR3, the DNA is TGTGCCAGCTCACCGAGGACAGGTGAAATACCGGATGAGCAGTTCTTC.

The V call is TRBV3-1 (or the pseudogene TRBV3-2), the J call TRBJ1-2; D not resolved. The germline V gene has CDR1 LGHDT and CDR2 YNNKEL (reference sequence). Trimming took 2 bases from V and 4 from J, leaving 11 bases between them. This CDR3 spans 14 amino acids. The CDR3, as DNA: TGTGCCAGCAGCCAAACCCCGGGATCCTATGGCTACACCTTC. As protein: CASSQTPGSYGYTF.

J is TRBJ2-1 and V is TRBV6-5; no firm D call. The CDR3 length is 13 residues. The germline V gene has CDR1 MNHEY and CDR2 SVGAGI. Trimming cost V 6 bases and J 8 bases, with 14 bases left between them. This CDR3 is CASSPTPSYEQFF. In DNA form, the CDR3 reads TGTGCCAGCAGCCCGACTCCCAGCTATGAGCAGTTCTTC.

The chain recombines TRBV5-1 with TRBJ2-1; 11 bases are a match to TRBD2. Unmatched junction bases numbered 2, after V lost 0 bases and J lost 3 bases. Germline V gives CDR1 SGHRS, CDR2 YFSETQ. The CDR3 is made up of 16 amino acids. CDR3: CASSLEGTSGYNEQFF. The CDR3 DNA sequence: TGCGCCAGCAGCTTGGAAGGGACTAGCGGCTACAATGAGCAGTTCTTC.

The V gene is TRBV6-5, the J gene TRBJ1-3, with no clear D. The CDR3 covers 14 residues. V lost 0 bases and J lost 0, with 3 bases in between. The germline V gene encodes CDR1 MNHEY and CDR2 SVGAGI. As DNA, the CDR3 is TGTGCCAGCAGTTACTCCAGCTCTGGAAACACCATATATTTT. This encodes CASSYSSSGNTIYF.

The chain employs TRBV4-1 and TRBJ1-2; 8 nucleotides agree with TRBD1. Germline loops: CDR1 MGHRA, CDR2 YSYEKL. The CDR3 covers 13 residues. With V trimmed by 1 base and J by 5 bases, 0 bases remained unmatched. CDR3: CASSQGDRYGYTF. The CDR3 nucleotides are TGCGCCAGCAGCCAAGGGGACAGGTATGGCTACACCTTC.

The J gene is TRBJ2-6, the V gene TRBV7-3, with TRBD1 identical over 9 bases. Trimming cost V 10 bases and J 4 bases; bases outside gene matches: 11. CDR3 length: 16 residues. CDR1 is SGHTA, CDR2 FQGTGA, per germline. Written as DNA, the CDR3 is TGTGCCAATATCGGGACAGGGTACTCCGGGGCCAACGTCCTGACTTTC. This gives the protein CANIGTGYSGANVLTF.

The chain joins TRBV6-6 to TRBJ1-1, with D uncertain. With 4 bases removed from V and 1 base from J, the gap between germline ends came to 4 bases. The germline gives CDR1 MNHNY, CDR2 SVGAGI (reference sequence). The CDR3 runs 12 residues. The CDR3, as DNA: TGTGCCAGCAGTTCCCGGAACACTGAAGCTTTCTTT. This sequence encodes CASSSRNTEAFF.

CDR3 loop: CASSGGTGNTGELFF. In nucleotides, the CDR3 is TGCGCCAGCAGTGGAGGGACAGGGAACACCGGGGAGCTGTTTTTT. The chain uses TRBV5-1 and TRBJ2-2; TRBD1 aligns across 8 bases. V dropped 5 bases and J dropped 1; count of bases not matched to a gene: 4. The CDR3 has 15 residues. Germline V gene data show CDR1 as SGHRS and CDR2 as YFSETQ.

The genes are TRBV2 and TRBJ1-5; a possible D gene is TRBD1 (6 bases). The length of the CDR3 is 14 residues. V lost 6 bases, J lost 6 bases, and 15 bases lay in between. The V gene's germline CDR1 is SNHLY and CDR2 FYNNEI. This CDR3 reads CASRGGLGSQPQHF. Written as DNA, the CDR3 is TGTGCCAGCAGGGGGGGGCTTGGTAGTCAGCCCCAGCATTTT.